This T cell receptor (beta chain) was identified in a study of blood T cell repertoires in COVID-19. The repertoire was sequenced with immunoSEQ multiplex PCR; TCRdb's copy has only in-frame clones and lacks some. This table has some 130,000 clones, 88% appearing once. This CDR3 has 11 residues. V was trimmed by 6 bases and J by 7 bases, leaving 7 bases between them. Input material: peripheral blood. This chain uses TRBV12-3 or TRBV12-4 with TRBJ2-4; D is possibly TRBD2 (6 bases). The source is a man between 45 and 60 years old with acute or convalescent COVID-19. In DNA, the CDR3 is TGTGCCAGCAGCCGGGGGAACATTCAGTACTTC. Its translation: CASSRGNIQYF.